The entry that follows covers one TCR beta chain sequence. Its cognate antigen is unknown. This CDR3 has 15 amino acids. CDR1 SGHTA and CDR2 FQGNSA come from the germline V gene. These data belong to a study of CXCR3-negative and CXCR3-positive naive CD8 T cells. Overall study results and limits: For naive cells, CXCR3-negative and CXCR3-positive subsets had similar TRBV-TRBJ usage; for memory cells, usage differed. Memory CD8+ cells showed much lower diversity, while both naive subsets were comparably high. Cryopreserved cells showed partially decreased CXCR3 expression, and most assays used fresh PBMCs. CXCR3-negative naive cells had less hydrophobic TRB CDR3s than did CXCR3-positive naive cells.

Preparation of TRB cDNA libraries relied on 5' RACE carrying UMI labels. TCRdb reprocessed the 5' RACE reads and keeps a single row for each CDR3 protein, giving no DNA. This table lists 70,000 to 95,000 distinct CDR3 sequences. The chain has TRBV7-2 and TRBJ2-7; the D gene TCRdb calls, TRBD1, cannot be checked with no DNA. The sequence was obtained from a human donor in good health. Some clones in this sample may be carry-over from other donors' samples. The material sequenced was naive CXCR3- CD8+ T cells from blood. Indicated subset: CD45RO-CCR7+CD27+CD95- naive CD8+ T cells lacking CXCR3 (TNR3-). CDR3 protein: CASSLGQGGPYEQYF. Variable domain in full (rest from reference TRBV7-2 and TRBJ2-7): GAGVSQSPSNKVTEKGKDVELRCDPISGHTALYWYRQSLGQGLEFLIYFQGNSAPDKSGLPSDRFSAERTGGSVSTLTIQRTQQEDSAVYLCASSLGQGGPYEQYFGPGTRLTVT.